The subject of this entry is one TCR beta chain. Its antigen remains unknown. The entry originates in a study of vaccination effects on CD4 cells after COVID-19. Study overall: Participants each got two BNT162b2 or mRNA-1273 vaccine doses. The study's findings and limits: The study had few convalescent patients and no early post-infection timepoints. The vaccine-induced clones of healthy vaccinees included only 1 of 255 that cross-reacted with common cold coronaviruses. Infection-derived and vaccine-derived clones contracted markedly late after vaccination.

In the ViraFEST assay, antigen-specific CD4+ clonotypes were identified by expansion after peptide-pool stimulation. CD4+ T cells were isolated after roughly nine days of culture. Each vaccine recipient was nucleocapsid antibody negative and had no prior SARS-CoV-2 infection. TCRdb keeps only in-frame clones here, not all; method: immunoSEQ multiplex PCR. The sample has tens of thousands of clones; less than 80% are singletons. The receptor was isolated from a human donor who received a COVID-19 vaccine. This specimen consisted of CD4+ T cells from PBMCs cultured with HCoV-OC43 spike peptides, obtained before COVID-19 vaccination. Described subset: HCoV-OC43 spike overlapping peptide pool stimulation.

CDR3 sequence: CASSLLGQGTGANVLTF. CDR3 nucleotides: TGTGCCAGCAGTTTATTAGGACAGGGTACTGGGGCCAACGTCCTGACTTTC. This chain connects TRBV27 to TRBJ2-6; 8 positions match TRBD1. CDR1 and CDR2 from the germline V gene are MNHEY and SMNVEV (reference sequence). The trim removed 1 base at V and 2 bases at J, leaving 4 bases unmatched. The CDR3 has 17 residues.